The rows below give T cell receptor beta chains drawn from one sample of a study of cytomegalovirus exposure and HLA in healthy donors. Using immunoSEQ multiplex PCR, the repertoire was profiled, and TCRdb retains in-frame clones only, with some absent. In the table there are fewer than 250,000 clones, around nine tenths of which are singletons. Source material: PBMCs. The receptor set was obtained from a young man in good health and CMV-seronegative. CDR3s include the opening cysteine and the closing phenylalanine or tryptophan. The D gene is left open where the match is weak. Expanded clones get a size class; other rows say once, few or many, or leave the size out.

J gene	clone size	D gene	V gene	CDR3 protein	CDR3 DNA
TRBJ1-2	NA	TRBD1	TRBV5-4	CASSSPQGARSYTF	TGTGCCAGCAGCTCTCCCCAGGGGGCCAGAAGCTACACCTTC
TRBJ1-2	NA	NA	TRBV9	CASSPGLDGYTF	TGTGCCAGCAGCCCAGGGTTAGATGGCTACACCTTC
TRBJ1-3	once	TRBD1	TRBV28	CASTLGTGQLNTIYF	TGTGCCAGCACCCTAGGGACGGGACAGTTAAACACCATATATTTT
TRBJ2-7	NA	TRBD1	TRBV4-3	CASSQGRQGQGYEQYF	TGCGCCAGCAGCCAAGGGCGACAGGGCCAGGGGTACGAGCAGTACTTC
TRBJ2-1	NA	TRBD2	TRBV27	CASSPTSGGNEQFF	TGTGCCAGCAGTCCGACTAGCGGGGGCAATGAGCAGTTCTTC
TRBJ2-7	NA	NA	TRBV4-1	CASSQDPSNSEQYF	TGCGCCAGCAGCCAAGATCCCTCGAACTCCGAGCAGTACTTC
TRBJ1-2	NA	TRBD1	TRBV29-1	CSVAGGAGGYTF	TGCAGCGTGGCAGGGGGCGCTGGGGGCTACACCTTC
TRBJ1-5	NA	NA	TRBV4-1	CASSQDSTGPNQPQHF	TGCGCCAGCAGCCAAGATTCCACAGGGCCCAATCAGCCCCAGCATTTT
TRBJ2-1	NA	TRBD1	TRBV10-1	CASPTGQGNSYNEQFF	TGCGCCAGTCCAACCGGACAGGGGAATTCCTACAATGAGCAGTTCTTC
TRBJ2-7	NA	TRBD1	TRBV6-5	CASSYGTGVNEQYF	TGTGCCAGCAGTTACGGGACAGGGGTAAACGAGCAGTACTTC
TRBJ2-1	NA	TRBD2	TRBV7-2	CASSSAGRSSYNEQFF	TGTGCCAGCAGCTCAGCCGGGAGGAGCTCCTACAATGAGCAGTTCTTC
TRBJ2-2	NA	TRBD1	TRBV15	CATSRPRDRGDTGELFF	TGTGCCACCAGCAGACCACGGGACAGGGGGGACACCGGGGAGCTGTTTTTT
TRBJ2-5	NA	TRBD1	TRBV27	CASSRDRQETQYF	TGTGCCAGCAGTAGGGACAGACAAGAGACCCAGTACTTC
TRBJ1-2	NA	NA	TRBV6-5	CASRGGVKSRGYTF	TGTGCCTCCCGGGGGGGGGTTAAATCACGAGGCTACACCTTC
TRBJ1-3	NA	TRBD1	TRBV9	CASSVTGGAGNTIYF	TGTGCCAGCAGCGTGACAGGGGGCGCTGGAAACACCATATATTTT
TRBJ2-3	few	NA	TRBV7-9	CASSFPSTDTQYF	TGTGCCAGCAGCTTCCCGAGCACAGATACGCAGTATTTT
TRBJ1-3	NA	TRBD1	TRBV28	CASSYGQGGNTIYF	TGTGCCAGCAGTTACGGACAGGGCGGAAACACCATATATTTT
TRBJ2-7	NA	NA	TRBV15	CATSRDGGLQSRGEQYF	TGTGCCACCAGCAGAGATGGCGGCCTACAGAGCCGGGGCGAGCAGTACTTC
TRBJ2-1	NA	TRBD1	TRBV4-1	CASSQDRVGNEQFF	TGCGCCAGCAGCCAGGACAGGGTTGGGAATGAGCAGTTCTTC
TRBJ1-5	few	NA	TRBV21-1	CASTPGKGQPQHF	TGTGCCAGCACCCCAGGGAAAGGCCAGCCCCAGCATTTT
TRBJ1-1	NA	NA	TRBV5-4	CASSFLWGRETEAFF	TGTGCCAGCAGCTTCCTATGGGGTAGGGAGACTGAAGCTTTCTTT
TRBJ1-6	NA	TRBD1	TRBV11-2	CASSPRTGDSPLHF	TGTGCCAGCAGCCCCCGGACAGGGGATTCACCCCTCCACTTT
TRBJ2-7	NA	NA	TRBV11-2	CASSSVRRASYEQYF	TGTGCCAGCAGCTCCGTTCGCAGGGCATCCTACGAGCAGTACTTC
TRBJ2-2	NA	NA	TRBV6-5	CASSPASPGIGELFF	TGTGCCAGCAGTCCCGCCTCACCCGGGATCGGGGAGCTGTTTTTT
TRBJ1-3	NA	TRBD1	TRBV4-1	CASSQSGTVYSGNTIYF	TGCGCCAGCAGCCAATCCGGGACAGTGTACTCTGGAAACACCATATATTTT
TRBJ2-7	NA	TRBD2	TRBV7-2	CASSPRYSGYEQYF	TGTGCCAGCAGCCCAAGGTATAGCGGGTACGAGCAGTACTTC
TRBJ2-3	NA	TRBD2	TRBV14	CASSLKIAGGPTDTQYF	TGTGCCAGCAGCCTGAAGATAGCGGGAGGCCCCACAGATACGCAGTATTTT
TRBJ2-1	NA	NA	TRBV14	CASSPSSGAGSYNEQFF	TGTGCCAGCAGCCCTTCTTCTGGGGCTGGCTCCTACAATGAGCAGTTCTTC
TRBJ1-1	NA	NA	TRBV19	CASTANRVGTNTEAFF	TGTGCCAGTACCGCCAACAGGGTAGGTACGAACACTGAAGCTTTCTTT
TRBJ1-1	NA	TRBD1	TRBV27	CASSPWTGGFVSTEAFF	TGTGCCAGCAGTCCCTGGACAGGGGGTTTTGTTAGCACTGAAGCTTTCTTT
TRBJ2-3	once	TRBD2	TRBV19	CAAGTSDTDTQYF	TGTGCCGCCGGGACTAGCGACACAGATACGCAGTATTTT
TRBJ2-4	NA	TRBD2	TRBV6-5	CASSYSMGGSKNIQYF	TGTGCCAGCAGTTACTCGATGGGCGGGAGCAAAAACATTCAGTACTTC